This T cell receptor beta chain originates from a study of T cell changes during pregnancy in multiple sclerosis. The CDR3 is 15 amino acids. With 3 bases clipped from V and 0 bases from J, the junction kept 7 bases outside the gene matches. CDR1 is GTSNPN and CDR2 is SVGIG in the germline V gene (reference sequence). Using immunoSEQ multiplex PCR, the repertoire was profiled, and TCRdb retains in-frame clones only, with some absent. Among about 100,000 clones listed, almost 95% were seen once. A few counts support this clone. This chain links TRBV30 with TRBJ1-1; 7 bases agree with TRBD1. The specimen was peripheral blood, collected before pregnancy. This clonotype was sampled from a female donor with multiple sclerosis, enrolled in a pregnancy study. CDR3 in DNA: TGTGCCTGGAGAGGGGACAGCCTAATGAACACTGAAGCTTTCTTT. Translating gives CAWRGDSLMNTEAFF.